This T cell receptor beta chain was obtained from a study of Ad26.COV2.S vaccination and SARS-CoV-2 variants. Study in general: The authors gave Ad26.COV2.S intramuscularly, either once or twice 56 days apart.

The CDR3 runs 16 residues. Overall study results and limits: Whether participants received vaccine or placebo, their non-spike TCR breadth was similar. Recipients given vaccine exceeded placebo recipients in spike-specific TCR breadth.

Produced via immunoSEQ multiplex PCR; TCRdb's table is partial and in-frame only. The top ten hold less than 4.5% of the sample, which has roughly 400,000 clones, 90% seen once. Concerning this clone: Antigen unknown.

Treatment described: around 19 received Ad26.COV2.S at low or high dose, single or two shots; roughly 5 received placebo; per-sample allocation not given. Following the first vaccine or placebo injection, samples were taken on day 63. This Boston cohort included adults aged 18-55 years. The V gene is TRBV21-1, the J gene TRBJ2-5; TRBD1 is the table's D call, not checked against the DNA. TRBV21-1 is a pseudogene segment. This TCR derives from a person between 18 and 60 years old who received the Ad26.COV2.S COVID-19 vaccine or a placebo. The input for sequencing was peripheral blood, taken in a trial of Ad26.COV2.S vaccine versus placebo. The CDR3 loop reads CASSKSDRGRIKTQYF. For the CDR3, the DNA is TGTGCCAGCAGCAAATCGGACAGGGGGCGCATAAAGACCCAGTACTTC.